Detailed here is one T cell receptor beta chain. Antigen specificity is unknown. The junction differs from germline at one of its ends, possibly a read error. The template, around 520 ng total RNA, yielded TCR beta cDNA made with a constant-region primer. The TCR beta library was amplified through three nested multiplex PCR rounds in a modified ARM-PCR procedure. Use of TRBV1-TRBV30 forward primers with a C-beta reverse primer characterized the first two PCR rounds, which lasted roughly 9 cycles each. TCRdb called the multiplex PCR reads again in MiXCR, with one record for every CDR3 protein. Of some 180,000 distinct CDR3 sequences in the sample, over 80% were seen once. The data originate from a study of tumor-infiltrating lymphocytes in primary liver carcinoma. Regarding the study as a whole: Tumor region pairs overlapped more than did tumor-adjacent and tumor-blood pairs. The 250 largest clones made up significantly more of tumor than blood repertoires (p = 0.039).

The CDR3 spans 16 residues. Germline CDR1 MNHNS, CDR2 SASEGT. Each 20-30 mg portion of unsorted bulk tissue served as the source for co-extraction of RNA and DNA. Patients underwent surgical resection for primary liver carcinoma. This receptor was obtained from a man aged 40-55 years with primary liver carcinoma and hepatitis B virus infection. Sequences were obtained from tumor tissue from primary liver carcinoma. V gene TRBV6-1 combines with J gene TRBJ1-1; D gene ambiguous. The CDR3: CASRKGIVPMNTETFF. The CDR3 DNA follows: TGTGCCAGCAGGAAAGGGATAGTCCCAATGAACACTGAAACTTTCTTT.